This TCR beta chain was sequenced for a study of T cell changes during pregnancy in multiple sclerosis. Data came from immunoSEQ multiplex PCR; TCRdb stores just in-frame clones and leaves some out. The table has about 68,000 clones, about nine tenths seen once. The source of this sequence is a female donor with multiple sclerosis, enrolled in a pregnancy study. The specimen was peripheral blood, collected in the third trimester of pregnancy.

The chain's CDR3 is CASSEDFGQTLKQFF. CDR3 DNA: TGCGCCAGCAGTGAGGATTTTGGACAGACACTCAAGCAGTTCTTC. The chain carries TRBV10-2 and TRBJ2-1, with D perhaps matching TRBD1 (6 bases). The V gene lost 2 bases and the J gene lost 11 bases, with 19 bases spanning the gap. The CDR3 has 15 amino acids. Germline V gives CDR1 WSHSY, CDR2 SAAADI.